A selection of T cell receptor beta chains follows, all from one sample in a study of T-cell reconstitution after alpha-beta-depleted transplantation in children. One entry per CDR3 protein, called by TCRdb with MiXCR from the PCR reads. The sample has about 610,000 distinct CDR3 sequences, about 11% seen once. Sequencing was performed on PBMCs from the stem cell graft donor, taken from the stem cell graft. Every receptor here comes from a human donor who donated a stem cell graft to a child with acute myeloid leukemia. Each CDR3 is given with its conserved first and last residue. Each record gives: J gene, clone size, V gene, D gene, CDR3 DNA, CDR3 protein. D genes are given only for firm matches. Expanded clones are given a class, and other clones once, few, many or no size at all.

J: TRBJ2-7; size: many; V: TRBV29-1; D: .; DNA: TGCAGCGTTGAAATTTGGGCGGGAAGCTCCTACGAGCAGTACTTC; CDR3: CSVEIWAGSSYEQYF
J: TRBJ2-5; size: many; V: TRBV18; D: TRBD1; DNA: TGTGCCAGCTCACGGACAGGGGAAGGGGAGACCCAGTACTTC; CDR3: CASSRTGEGETQYF
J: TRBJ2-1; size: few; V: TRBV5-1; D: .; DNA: TGCGCCAGCAGCTTTGGGGAAGGTTCCTACAATGAGCAGTTCTTC; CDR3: CASSFGEGSYNEQFF
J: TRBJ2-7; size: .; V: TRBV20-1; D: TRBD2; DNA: TGCAGTGCTACCTCACGGGAGGGCCCTTACGAGCAGTACTTC; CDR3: CSATSREGPYEQYF
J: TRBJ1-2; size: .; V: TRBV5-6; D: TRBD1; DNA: TGTGCCAGCAGCCAGGACAGGGGAGGCTATGGCTACACCTTC; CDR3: CASSQDRGGYGYTF
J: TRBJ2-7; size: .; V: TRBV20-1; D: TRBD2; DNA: TGCAGTGCTAGTTTAAGAAGCGGGAGGCACGAGCAGTACTTC; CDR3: CSASLRSGRHEQYF
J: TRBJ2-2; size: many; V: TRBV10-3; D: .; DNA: TGTGCCATCAGTGGGCCGGGACCCCCAGGGACCGGGGAGCTGTTTTTT; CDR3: CAISGPGPPGTGELFF
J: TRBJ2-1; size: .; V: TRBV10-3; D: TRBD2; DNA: TGTGCCATCAGCCCGAGGGGGACTAGCGGGAGGGCCAGCCAGAATGAGCAGTTCTTC; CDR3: CAISPRGTSGRASQNEQFF
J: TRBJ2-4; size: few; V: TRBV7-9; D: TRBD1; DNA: TGTGCCAGCAGCGTACCGGGACAGGGCATTCAGTACTTC; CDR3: CASSVPGQGIQYF
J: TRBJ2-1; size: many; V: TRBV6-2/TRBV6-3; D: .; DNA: TGTGCCAGCAGTTACTCGAACGGCCACTACAATGAGCAGTTCTTC; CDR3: CASSYSNGHYNEQFF
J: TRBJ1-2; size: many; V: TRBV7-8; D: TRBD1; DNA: TGTGCCAGCAGCCGTAGGACAGGGGAAATCGGCTACACCTTC; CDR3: CASSRRTGEIGYTF
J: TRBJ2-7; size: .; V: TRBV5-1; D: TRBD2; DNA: TGCGCCAGCAGCTTAGGATCAACTAGCGGTGCCTACGAGCAGTACTTC; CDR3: CASSLGSTSGAYEQYF
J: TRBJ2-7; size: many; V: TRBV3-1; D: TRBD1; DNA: TGTGCCAGCAGCCTGCGGACAGGGGGCTCCTACGAGCAGTACTTC; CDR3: CASSLRTGGSYEQYF
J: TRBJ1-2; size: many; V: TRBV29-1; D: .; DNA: TGCAGCGTTGAAGGGGGGAGCTATGGCTACACCTTC; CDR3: CSVEGGSYGYTF
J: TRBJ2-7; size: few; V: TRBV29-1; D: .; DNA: TGCAGCGTTGTCGGGCCACCCTACGAGCAGTACTTC; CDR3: CSVVGPPYEQYF
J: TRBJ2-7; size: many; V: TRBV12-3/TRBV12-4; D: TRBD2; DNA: TGTGCCAGGGCTAGCGGAGGCTACGAGCAGTACTTC; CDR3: CARASGGYEQYF
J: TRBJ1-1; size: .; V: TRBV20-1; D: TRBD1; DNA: TGCAGTGCTAGAGTCCGGACAGGACCGAACACTGAAGCTTTCTTT; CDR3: CSARVRTGPNTEAFF
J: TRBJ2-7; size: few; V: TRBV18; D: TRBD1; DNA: TGTGCCAGCGGACGGGACAGCTACGAGCAGTACTTC; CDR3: CASGRDSYEQYF
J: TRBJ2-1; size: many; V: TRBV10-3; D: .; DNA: TGTGCCATCAGTGCCCTCACCGGGGATGAGCAGTTCTTC; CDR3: CAISALTGDEQFF
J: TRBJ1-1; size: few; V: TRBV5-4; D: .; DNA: TGTGCCAGCAGCTTGGGGGGGCAGGGGAGGGAAGCTTTCTTT; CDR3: CASSLGGQGREAFF
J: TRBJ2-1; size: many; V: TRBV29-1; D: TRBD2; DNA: TGCAGCGTCAAAACCGGGACTAGCGGGATTAATGAGCAGTTCTTC; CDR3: CSVKTGTSGINEQFF
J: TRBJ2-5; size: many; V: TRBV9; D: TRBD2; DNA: TGTGCCAGCAGCGTCGGTGCGGGAGTTACACGAGAGACCCAGTACTTC; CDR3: CASSVGAGVTRETQYF
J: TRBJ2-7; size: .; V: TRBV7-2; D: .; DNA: TGTGCCAGCAGTCACAGGGAGGGCGAGCAGTACTTC; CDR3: CASSHREGEQYF
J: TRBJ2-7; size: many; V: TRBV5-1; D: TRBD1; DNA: TGCGCCAGCAGCTTAGGGGGCACGGACGAGCAGTACTTC; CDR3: CASSLGGTDEQYF
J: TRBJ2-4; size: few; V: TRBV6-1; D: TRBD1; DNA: TGTGCCAGCAGCTCAATACAGGGGGACAAAAACATTCAGTACTTC; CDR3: CASSSIQGDKNIQYF
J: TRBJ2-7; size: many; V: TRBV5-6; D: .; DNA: TGTGCCAGCAGCTTGTATACTAGGATAGACGAGCAGTACTTC; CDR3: CASSLYTRIDEQYF
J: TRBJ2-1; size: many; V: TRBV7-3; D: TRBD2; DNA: TGTGCCAGCAGCTTTAGCGGGTCAAGCTCCTACAATGAGCAGTTCTTC; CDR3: CASSFSGSSSYNEQFF
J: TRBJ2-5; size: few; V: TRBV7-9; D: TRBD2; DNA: TGTGCCAGCAGCTTACCAGCGGGAGTTGGGGAGACCCAGTACTTC; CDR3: CASSLPAGVGETQYF
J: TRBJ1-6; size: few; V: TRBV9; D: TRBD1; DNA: TGTGCCAGCAGCGTAGATGACAGGGGAGGTTCACCCCTCCACTTT; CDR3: CASSVDDRGGSPLHF
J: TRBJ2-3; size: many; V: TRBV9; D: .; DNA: TGTGCCAGCAGCGTAGCGCTCGGGACTGGCACAGATACGCAGTATTTT; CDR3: CASSVALGTGTDTQYF
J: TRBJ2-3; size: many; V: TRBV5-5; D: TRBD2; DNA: TGTGCCAGCGGGTCTAGCGGGAGCTTCACAGATACGCAGTATTTT; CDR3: CASGSSGSFTDTQYF
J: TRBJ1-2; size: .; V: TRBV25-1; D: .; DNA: TGTGCCAGCTGGCGGGGGGCAAACTATGGCTACACCTTC; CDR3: CASWRGANYGYTF
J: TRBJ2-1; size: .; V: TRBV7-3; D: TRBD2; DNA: TGTGCCAGCAGCTCTCGAGGGAGTAGCGGGTTGAGCTCCTACAATGAGCAGTTCTTC; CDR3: CASSSRGSSGLSSYNEQFF
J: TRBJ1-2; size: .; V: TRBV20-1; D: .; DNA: TGCACGGTGCGAGTAGCTAACTATGGCTACACCTTC; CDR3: CTVRVANYGYTF
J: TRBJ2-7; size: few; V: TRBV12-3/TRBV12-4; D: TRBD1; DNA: TGTGCCAGCAGCCGTTGGACAGGGGATTACTACGAGCAGTACTTC; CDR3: CASSRWTGDYYEQYF
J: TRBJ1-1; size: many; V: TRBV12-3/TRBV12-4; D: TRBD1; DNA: TGTGCCAGCAGCAGGGACAGGGCAGCGGCTGAAGCTTTCTTT; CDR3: CASSRDRAAAEAFF
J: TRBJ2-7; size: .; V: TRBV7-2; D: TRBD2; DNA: TGTGCCAGCAGCAAGGGACTAGTGTGGTCCGAGCAGTACTTC; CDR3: CASSKGLVWSEQYF
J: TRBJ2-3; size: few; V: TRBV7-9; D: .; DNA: TGTGCCAGCAGCTTATTATTGACCGACACAGATACGCAGTATTTT; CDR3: CASSLLLTDTDTQYF
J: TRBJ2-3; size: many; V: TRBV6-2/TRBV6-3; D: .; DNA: TGTGCCAGCAGTTACCCCTATGGCAGGGCGACGTATTTT; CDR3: CASSYPYGRATYF
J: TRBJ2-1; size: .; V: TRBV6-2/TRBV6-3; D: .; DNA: TGTGCCAGCAGTTTAGGGAGCGCGAACTACAATGAGCAGTTCTTC; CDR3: CASSLGSANYNEQFF
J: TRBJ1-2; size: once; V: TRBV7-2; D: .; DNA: TGTGCCAGCAGTTATTCCGGGACAAAGAACTATGGCTACACCTTC; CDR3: CASSYSGTKNYGYTF
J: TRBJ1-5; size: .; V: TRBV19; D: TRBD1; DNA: TGTGCCAGTAGCACGACAGGGGGCGGCAATCAGCCCCAGCATTTT; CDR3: CASSTTGGGNQPQHF
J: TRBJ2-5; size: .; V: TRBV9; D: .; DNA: TGTGCCAGCAGCGCCAGGCCGGGAGCGGGAGAGACCCAGTACTTC; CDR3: CASSARPGAGETQYF
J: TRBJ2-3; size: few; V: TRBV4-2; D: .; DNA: TGTGCCAGCAGCCAAGGTAGTGAGACCACAGATACGCAGTATTTT; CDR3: CASSQGSETTDTQYF
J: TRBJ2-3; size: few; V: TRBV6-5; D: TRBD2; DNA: TGTGCCAGCAGTTACTCGCTCGGTCCCGCGGGAGGAGATACGCAGTATTTT; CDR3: CASSYSLGPAGGDTQYF
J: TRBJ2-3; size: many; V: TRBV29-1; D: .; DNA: TGCAGCGTTGAGCCCGGAGCATCAGATACGCAGTATTTT; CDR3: CSVEPGASDTQYF
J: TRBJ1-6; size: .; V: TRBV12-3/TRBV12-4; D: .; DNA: TGTGCCAGCAGTTTAGGTGGGGACGGGGATTCACCCCTCCACTTT; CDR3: CASSLGGDGDSPLHF
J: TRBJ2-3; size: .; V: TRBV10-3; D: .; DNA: TGTGCCATCAGAATTGAGGGGGGGACAGATACGCAGTATTTT; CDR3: CAIRIEGGTDTQYF
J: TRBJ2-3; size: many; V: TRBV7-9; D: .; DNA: TGTGCCAGCAGCCATTCCGGGACGGGTGGCACAGATACGCAGTATTTT; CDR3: CASSHSGTGGTDTQYF
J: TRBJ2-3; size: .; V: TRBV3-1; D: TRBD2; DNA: TGTGCCAGCTGTCTCACTAGCGGGATACCTTCTAGCACAGATACGCAGTATTTT; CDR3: CASCLTSGIPSSTDTQYF
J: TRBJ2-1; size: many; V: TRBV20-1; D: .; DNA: TGCAGTGCTGCCGGGGCGGATGGTAACAATGAGCAGTTCTTC; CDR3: CSAAGADGNNEQFF
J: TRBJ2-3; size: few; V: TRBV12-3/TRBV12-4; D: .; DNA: TGTGCCAGCAGTTTAGTAGGGGATTTCACAGATACGCAGTATTTT; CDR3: CASSLVGDFTDTQYF
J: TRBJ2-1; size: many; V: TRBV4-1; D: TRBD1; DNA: TGCGCCTCGGGGGACAGGGATCCCAATGAGCAGTTCTTC; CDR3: CASGDRDPNEQFF
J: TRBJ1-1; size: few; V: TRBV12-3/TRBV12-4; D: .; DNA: TGTGCCAGCAGTTTAGCGGGTGGCGGTGAAGCTTTCTTT; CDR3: CASSLAGGGEAFF
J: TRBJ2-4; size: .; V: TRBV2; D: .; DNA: TGTGCCAGCATGGAAGATTTAGCCAAAAACATTCAGTACTTC; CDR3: CASMEDLAKNIQYF
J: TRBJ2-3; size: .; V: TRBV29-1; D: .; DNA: TGCGGCAGCTATGGCGAGGAGACGCAGTATTTT; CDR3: CGSYGEETQYF
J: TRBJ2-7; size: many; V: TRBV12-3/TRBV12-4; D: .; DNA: TGTGCCAGCGCCCCCCGATTTCGCGAGCAGTACTTC; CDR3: CASAPRFREQYF